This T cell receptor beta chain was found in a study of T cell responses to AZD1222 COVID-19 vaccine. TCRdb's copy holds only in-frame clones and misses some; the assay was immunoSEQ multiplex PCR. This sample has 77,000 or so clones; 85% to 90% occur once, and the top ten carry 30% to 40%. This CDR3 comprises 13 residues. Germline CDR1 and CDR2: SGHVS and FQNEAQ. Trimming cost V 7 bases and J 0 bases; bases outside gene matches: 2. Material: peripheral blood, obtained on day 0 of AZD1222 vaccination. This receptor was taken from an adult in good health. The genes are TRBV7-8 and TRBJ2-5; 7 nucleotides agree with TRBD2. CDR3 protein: CASKGGNQETQYF. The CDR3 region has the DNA TGTGCCAGCAAGGGAGGGAACCAAGAGACCCAGTACTTC.